The sequence of this T cell receptor (beta chain) was determined in a study of cytomegalovirus exposure and HLA in healthy donors. The wider study: One earlier analysis, a look at 150 million to 200 million T cells, found roughly 110 million unique TCR beta sequences.

Turning to this clone: Its antigen is unknown.

This CDR3 is built from 17 residues. Germline V gives CDR1 MNHEY, CDR2 SMNVEV (reference sequence). V lost 0 bases to trimming and J lost 0 bases, with 12 bases between them. Both 60 Vbeta primers and 13 Jbeta primers went into the PCR. Clones were sequenced by immunoSEQ multiplex PCR, and TCRdb holds only the in-frame ones, with some missing. The sample contains approximately 270,000 clones, about four fifths of which appear only once. Findings and limits, study-wide: A few CMV-associated chains were confirmed in vitro to be specific for CMV antigens. Based on reports, TCR beta sequences accurately predicted HLA-A and HLA-B alleles for most subjects. The study assumed roughly uniform donor sequencing depth for presence/absence analyses.

The TCR originated in a girl aged 2-10 years in good health and CMV-seronegative. This sequence joins TRBV27 and TRBJ2-1; tentative D call: TRBD2 (5 bases). Sequencing used PBMCs. For the CDR3, the DNA is TGTGCCAGCAGTTTATCGTCCGGGGAGAGCTCCTACAATGAGCAGTTCTTC. Translated: CASSLSSGESSYNEQFF.